This paragraph reports one T cell receptor (beta chain). Its antigen is unknown. The data were taken from a study of early T cells in non-severe SARS-CoV-2 infection. Turning to the study itself: The input, bulk RNA from unsorted whole blood, was sequenced, and chains were unpaired.

The TCR library protocol attached unique molecular identifiers to the individual cDNA molecules. TCRdb recomputed calls from the 5' RACE reads with MiXCR, one row per CDR3 protein. This repertoire shows roughly 86,000 distinct CDR3 sequences, roughly 14% found once; its top ten account for under 0.75%. Whole-study findings and limits: In VDJdb matching, anti-spike CD8 responses were favored while private and CD4 specificities went missing.

The V end was cut by 7 bases, the J end by 4 bases, with 16 bases between. Germline CDR1 DFQATT, CDR2 SNEGSKA (reference sequence). The CDR3 is 14 amino acids. Sequencing was carried out using whole blood. The sequence derives from an adult who was a healthcare worker with PCR-confirmed SARS-CoV-2 infection or an uninfected control (not recorded which). The chain has TRBV20-1 and TRBJ1-4; D call uncertain. The CDR3: CSGVGESGNEKLFF. The CDR3 nucleotides read TGCAGTGGAGTCGGGGAGTCCGGTAATGAAAAACTGTTTTTT.